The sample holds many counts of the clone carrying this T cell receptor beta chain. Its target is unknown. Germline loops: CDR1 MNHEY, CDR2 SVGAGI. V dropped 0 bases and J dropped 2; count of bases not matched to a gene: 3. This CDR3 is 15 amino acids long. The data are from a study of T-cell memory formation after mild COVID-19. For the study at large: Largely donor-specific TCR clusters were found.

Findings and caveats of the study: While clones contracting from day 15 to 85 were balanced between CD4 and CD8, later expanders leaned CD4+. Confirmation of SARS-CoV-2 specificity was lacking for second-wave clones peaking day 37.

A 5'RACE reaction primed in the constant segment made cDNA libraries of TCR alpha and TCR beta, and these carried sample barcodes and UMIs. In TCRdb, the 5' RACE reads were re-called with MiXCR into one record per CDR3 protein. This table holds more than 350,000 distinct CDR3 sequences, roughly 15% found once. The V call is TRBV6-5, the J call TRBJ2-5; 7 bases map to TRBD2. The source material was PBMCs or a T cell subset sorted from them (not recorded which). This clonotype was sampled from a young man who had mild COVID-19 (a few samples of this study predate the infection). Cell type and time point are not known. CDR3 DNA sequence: TGTGCCAGCAGTTACTCGGGGGGGAGTCAAGAGACCCAGTACTTC. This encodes CASSYSGGSQETQYF.